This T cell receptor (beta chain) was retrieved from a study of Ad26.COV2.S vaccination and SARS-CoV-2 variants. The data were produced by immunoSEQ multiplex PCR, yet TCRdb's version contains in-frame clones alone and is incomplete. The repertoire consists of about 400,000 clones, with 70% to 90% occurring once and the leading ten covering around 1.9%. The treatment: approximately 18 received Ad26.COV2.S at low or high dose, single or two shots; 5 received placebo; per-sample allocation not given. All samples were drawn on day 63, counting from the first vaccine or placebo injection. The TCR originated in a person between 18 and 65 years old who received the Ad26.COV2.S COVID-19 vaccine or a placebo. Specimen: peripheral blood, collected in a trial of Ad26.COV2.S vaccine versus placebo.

The CDR3 region is CASSITQGSTDTQYF. The CDR3 DNA sequence: TGTGCCAGCAGCATTACTCAGGGTAGCACAGATACGCAGTATTTT. This chain connects TRBV11-2 to TRBJ2-3, with D maybe TRBD1 (5 bases). The CDR3 covers 15 residues. V lost 5 bases and J lost 0, with 12 bases in between. Germline-derived CDR1 and CDR2 are SGHAT and FQNNGV.